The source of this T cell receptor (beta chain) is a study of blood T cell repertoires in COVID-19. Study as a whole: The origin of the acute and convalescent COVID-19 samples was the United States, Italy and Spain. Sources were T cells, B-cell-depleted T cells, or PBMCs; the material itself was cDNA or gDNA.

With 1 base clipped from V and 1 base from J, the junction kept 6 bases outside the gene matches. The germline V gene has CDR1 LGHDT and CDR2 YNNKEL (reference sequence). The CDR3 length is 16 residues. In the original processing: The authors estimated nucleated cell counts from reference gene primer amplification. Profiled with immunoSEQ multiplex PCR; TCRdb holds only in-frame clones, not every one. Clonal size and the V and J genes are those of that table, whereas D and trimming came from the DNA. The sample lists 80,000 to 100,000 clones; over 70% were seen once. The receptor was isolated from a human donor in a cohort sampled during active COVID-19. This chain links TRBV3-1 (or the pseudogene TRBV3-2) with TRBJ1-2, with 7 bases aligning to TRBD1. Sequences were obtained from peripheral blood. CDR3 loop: CASSQGNTGDNYGYTF. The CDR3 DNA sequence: TGTGCCAGCAGCCAAGGTAATACAGGGGATAACTATGGCTACACCTTC.